Each of the 5 T cell receptor beta chains below was sequenced from the same sample in a study of identical twins. TCRdb itself ran the 5' RACE reads through MiXCR, one entry per CDR3 protein. Of about 390,000 distinct CDR3 sequences listed, around 9% were seen once; the top ten hold roughly 9%. Specimen: naive T cells sorted from blood. The source is a woman aged 45-65 years in good health.

This clonotype was seen more than once but under ten times. V and J are TRBV3-1 and TRBJ2-1; D not certain. The V and J ends lost 0 bases and 11 bases respectively, with 14 bases between them. The CDR3 sequence is 14 residues long. CDR1 is LGHDT, CDR2 YNNKEL, per germline (reference sequence). CDR3 residues: CASSQDPTLRQQFF. For the CDR3, the DNA is TGTGCCAGCAGCCAAGACCCAACCCTTCGGCAGCAGTTCTTC.

This clonotype was picked up many times. V is TRBV12-3 or TRBV12-4 and J is TRBJ1-5, with 7 bases identical to TRBD1. The CDR3 is made up of 14 amino acids. The J segment lost 7 bases and the V segment lost 6 bases, leaving 9 bases of the junction unmatched. The CDR3 nucleotides read TGTGCCAGCAGCTCAAGCGGCAGGGGGCAGCCCCAGCATTTT. This sequence encodes CASSSSGRGQPQHF.

V and J are TRBV20-1 and TRBJ2-1; D perhaps matches TRBD2 (6 bases). Germline CDR1 is DFQATT and CDR2 is SNEGSKA (reference sequence). Between the trimmed V and J ends, which lost 5 bases and 8 bases, there was a span of 19 bases. The CDR3 runs 14 residues. The CDR3 DNA reads as TGCAGTGCTCAGGTAGGGCGGGGAGACGATGAGCAGTTCTTC. As protein: CSAQVGRGDDEQFF.

This clonotype came up many times. CDR3 DNA sequence: TGTGCCAGCAAGAGTACAGATACGCAGTATTTT. Amino acids: CASKSTDTQYF. The chain is built from TRBV12-3 or TRBV12-4 and TRBJ2-3; no clear D. V was pared by 7 bases and J by 3 bases, with 5 bases between. This CDR3 contains 11 residues.

The rearrangement links TRBV5-1 to TRBJ1-1, with D uncertain. CDR1 SGHRS and CDR2 YFSETQ come from the germline V gene. This CDR3 region has 13 residues. Trimming removed 1 base from V and 7 bases from J, with 11 bases in between. The CDR3 loop is CASSLLTNSEAFF. The CDR3 nucleotides read TGCGCCAGCAGCTTGTTGACGAATAGTGAAGCTTTCTTT.